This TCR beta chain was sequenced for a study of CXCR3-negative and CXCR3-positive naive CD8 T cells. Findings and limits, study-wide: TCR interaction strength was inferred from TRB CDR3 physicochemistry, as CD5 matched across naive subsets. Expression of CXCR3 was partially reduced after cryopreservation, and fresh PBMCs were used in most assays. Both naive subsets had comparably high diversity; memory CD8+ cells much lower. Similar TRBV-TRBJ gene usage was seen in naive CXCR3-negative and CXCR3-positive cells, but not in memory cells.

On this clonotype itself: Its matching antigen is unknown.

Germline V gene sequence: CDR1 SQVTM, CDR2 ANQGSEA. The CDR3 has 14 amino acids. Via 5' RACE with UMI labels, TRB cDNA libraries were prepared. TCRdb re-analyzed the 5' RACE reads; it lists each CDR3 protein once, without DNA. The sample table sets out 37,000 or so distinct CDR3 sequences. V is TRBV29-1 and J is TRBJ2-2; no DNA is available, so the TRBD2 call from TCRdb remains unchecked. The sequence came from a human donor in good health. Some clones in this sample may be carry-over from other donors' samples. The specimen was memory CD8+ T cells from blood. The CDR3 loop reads CSVEIAAYTGELFF.